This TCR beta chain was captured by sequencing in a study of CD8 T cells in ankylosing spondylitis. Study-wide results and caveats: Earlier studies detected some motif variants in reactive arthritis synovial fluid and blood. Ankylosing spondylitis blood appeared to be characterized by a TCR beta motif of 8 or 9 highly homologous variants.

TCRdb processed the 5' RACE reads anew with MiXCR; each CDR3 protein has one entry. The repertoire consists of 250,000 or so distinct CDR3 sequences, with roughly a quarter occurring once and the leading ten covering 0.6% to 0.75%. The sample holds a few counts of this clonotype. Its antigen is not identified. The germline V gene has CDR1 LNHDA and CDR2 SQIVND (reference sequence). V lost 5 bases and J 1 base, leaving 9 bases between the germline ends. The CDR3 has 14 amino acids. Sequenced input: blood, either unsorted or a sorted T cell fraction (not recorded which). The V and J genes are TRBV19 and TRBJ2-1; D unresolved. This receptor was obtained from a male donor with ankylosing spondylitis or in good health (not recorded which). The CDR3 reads CASSPRRSYNEQFF. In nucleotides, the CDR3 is TGTGCCAGTAGTCCCCGAAGATCCTACAATGAGCAGTTCTTC. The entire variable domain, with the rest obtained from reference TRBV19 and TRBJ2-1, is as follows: DGGITQSPKYLFRKEGQNVTLSCEQNLNHDAMYWYRQDPGQGLRLIYYSQIVNDFQKGDIAEGYSVSREKKESFPLTVTSAQKNPTAFYLCASSPRRSYNEQFFGPGTRLTVL.